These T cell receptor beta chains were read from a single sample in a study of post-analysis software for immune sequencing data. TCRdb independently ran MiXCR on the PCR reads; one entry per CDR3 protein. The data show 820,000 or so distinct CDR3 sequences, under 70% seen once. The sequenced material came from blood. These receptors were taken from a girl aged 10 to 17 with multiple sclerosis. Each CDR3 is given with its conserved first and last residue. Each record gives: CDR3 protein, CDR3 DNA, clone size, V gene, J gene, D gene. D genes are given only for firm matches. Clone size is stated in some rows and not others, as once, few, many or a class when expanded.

CASSPEGKSYEQYF,TGCGCCAGCAGCCCGGAAGGGAAATCCTACGAGCAGTACTTC,NA,TRBV5-1,TRBJ2-7,NA
CASGLTGTSGSEQYF,TGTGCTAGTGGTTTGACCGGGACTAGCGGGAGCGAGCAGTACTTC,NA,TRBV12-5,TRBJ2-7,TRBD2
CSARDYRGYEQYF,TGCAGTGCTAGAGACTACAGGGGATACGAGCAGTACTTC,many,TRBV20-1,TRBJ2-7,TRBD1
CASSQEQGVGLTDTQYF,TGTGCCAGCAGCCAAGAACAGGGTGTGGGGCTCACAGATACGCAGTATTTT,once,TRBV4-2,TRBJ2-3,NA
CASSLAVGAGEQYF,TGCGCCAGCAGCTTGGCCGTGGGAGCGGGCGAGCAGTACTTC,NA,TRBV5-1,TRBJ2-7,NA
CASSLANGGRSYNQPQHF,TGTGCCAGCAGTTTAGCGAACGGGGGCCGTAGTTATAATCAGCCCCAGCATTTT,NA,TRBV12-3/TRBV12-4,TRBJ1-5,NA
CASDSDATYEQYF,TGTGCTAGTGATAGCGACGCAACCTACGAGCAGTACTTC,many,TRBV12-5,TRBJ2-7,NA
CASSPRLLADHTDTQYF,TGCGCCAGCAGCCCGCGTTTACTAGCGGACCACACAGATACGCAGTATTTT,NA,TRBV5-1,TRBJ2-3,TRBD2
CASSRAERGCTF,TGTGCCAGCAGTCGTGCCGAGAGGGGCTGCACCTTC,once,TRBV12-3/TRBV12-4,TRBJ1-2,NA
CSARDFSGGYNEQFF,TGCAGTGCTAGAGATTTCAGCGGGGGCTACAATGAGCAGTTCTTC,NA,TRBV20-1,TRBJ2-1,TRBD2
CASSSTSGPDTQYF,TGTGCCAGCAGCTCTACTAGCGGCCCAGATACGCAGTATTTT,NA,TRBV7-2,TRBJ2-3,TRBD2
CASSYSASGIKETQYF,TGTGCCAGCAGTTACTCGGCTAGCGGGATTAAAGAGACCCAGTACTTC,NA,TRBV6-5,TRBJ2-5,TRBD2
CASSSLFDNEQFF,TGTGCCAGCAGCTCCCTCTTTGACAATGAGCAGTTCTTC,NA,TRBV5-4,TRBJ2-1,NA
CASSPGGSGRFVYEQYF,TGTGCCAGCAGCCCTGGGGGTAGCGGGAGATTCGTCTACGAGCAGTACTTC,NA,TRBV3-1,TRBJ2-7,TRBD2
CASSHRLSYEQYF,TGTGCCAGCAGTCACAGGCTCTCCTACGAGCAGTACTTC,few,TRBV12-3/TRBV12-4,TRBJ2-7,NA
CASSPGLAGGRPDNEQFF,TGCGCCAGCAGCCCAGGACTAGCGGGGGGGCGGCCCGACAATGAGCAGTTCTTC,NA,TRBV5-1,TRBJ2-1,TRBD2
CASSYTIGSTEAFF,TGTGCCAGCAGTTATACCATCGGGAGCACTGAAGCTTTCTTT,NA,TRBV12-3/TRBV12-4,TRBJ1-1,NA
CASSLRTSGNTDTQYF,TGTGCCAGCAGCCTACGGACTAGCGGGAACACAGATACGCAGTATTTT,NA,TRBV7-2,TRBJ2-3,TRBD2
CASSRGQGAYNEQYF,TGTGCCAGCAGTCGGGGGCAGGGCGCTTACAATGAGCAGTACTTC,once,TRBV12-3/TRBV12-4,TRBJ2-7,NA
CASSRPEVSYEQYF,TGTGCCAGCAGCCGACCTGAAGTCTCCTACGAGCAGTACTTC,once,TRBV14,TRBJ2-7,NA
CSAGRAGSSYEQYF,TGCAGTGCTGGAAGGGCGGGCAGCTCCTACGAGCAGTACTTC,NA,TRBV20-1,TRBJ2-7,NA
CASSFVSETQYF,TGTGCCAGCAGTTTCGTCTCGGAGACGCAGTATTTT,NA,TRBV6-2/TRBV6-3,TRBJ2-3,NA
CASSRQGAGAGNQPQHF,TGTGCCAGCAGTCGCCAGGGGGCCGGAGCGGGCAATCAGCCCCAGCATTTT,once,TRBV7-9,TRBJ1-5,TRBD1
CSALRTGREQFF,TGCAGTGCTCTTAGGACCGGACGTGAGCAGTTCTTC,NA,TRBV20-1,TRBJ2-1,NA
CASKVGGSYNEQFF,TGTGCCAGCAAGGTGGGAGGCTCCTACAATGAGCAGTTCTTC,NA,TRBV28,TRBJ2-1,NA
CSVVAQGLNLYEQYF,TGCAGCGTTGTGGCGCAGGGTCTCAACCTTTACGAGCAGTACTTC,NA,TRBV29-1,TRBJ2-7,NA
CASSLGLVGYEQYF,TGTGCCAGCAGTTTGGGACTAGTCGGGTACGAGCAGTACTTC,NA,TRBV12-3/TRBV12-4,TRBJ2-7,TRBD2
CASSGRTGRLAKNIQYF,TGTGCCAGCAGTGGCCGGACAGGGAGACTAGCCAAAAATATTCAGTACTTC,NA,TRBV6-1,TRBJ2-4,NA
CAISGQTSGREKTYNEQFF,TGTGCCATCAGTGGGCAGACTAGCGGGAGAGAAAAAACCTACAATGAGCAGTTCTTC,NA,TRBV10-3,TRBJ2-1,TRBD2
CSVICLLDSASYEQYF,TGCAGCGTAATATGTCTCTTGGACAGCGCTTCCTACGAGCAGTACTTC,NA,TRBV29-1,TRBJ2-7,NA
CSASLFATQETQYF,TGCAGTGCTAGCCTCTTCGCCACCCAAGAGACCCAGTACTTC,NA,TRBV20-1,TRBJ2-5,NA
CASGASSYEQYF,TGTGCCAGCGGGGCGAGCTCCTACGAGCAGTACTTC,NA,TRBV5-5,TRBJ2-7,NA
CSATTSGEHKQETQYF,TGCAGTGCTACCACTAGCGGGGAACATAAACAAGAGACCCAGTACTTC,once,TRBV20-1,TRBJ2-5,TRBD2
CSASGLAMNEQFF,TGCAGTGCTAGCGGGCTAGCGATGAATGAGCAGTTCTTC,few,TRBV20-1,TRBJ2-1,NA
CASSNPMGADTF,TGTGCCAGCAGTAACCCGATGGGGGCCGACACCTTC,NA,TRBV12-3/TRBV12-4,TRBJ1-2,NA
CASSSDGATNEKLFF,TGCGCCAGCAGCTCGGACGGAGCAACTAATGAAAAACTGTTTTTT,NA,TRBV5-1,TRBJ1-4,NA
CASAPGQRGGHTDTQYF,TGTGCCAGCGCCCCGGGTCAGCGGGGGGGGCACACAGATACGCAGTATTTT,once,TRBV12-3/TRBV12-4,TRBJ2-3,TRBD2
CASSGTTGGKSGANVLTF,TGTGCCAGCAGCGGCACAACAGGGGGGAAATCTGGGGCCAACGTCCTGACTTTC,NA,TRBV9,TRBJ2-6,TRBD1
CSVEGPYGYTF,TGCAGCGTTGAGGGACCCTATGGCTACACCTTC,few,TRBV29-1,TRBJ1-2,NA
CSVSGTVESGYTF,TGCAGCGTGTCCGGGACGGTAGAGTCTGGCTACACCTTC,few,TRBV29-1,TRBJ1-2,NA
CSVVATYNEQFF,TGCAGCGTTGTAGCTACCTACAATGAGCAGTTCTTC,few,TRBV29-1,TRBJ2-1,NA
CASSLDGSARNTQYF,TGCGCCAGCAGCTTGGACGGATCCGCAAGGAATACGCAGTATTTT,many,TRBV5-1,TRBJ2-3,NA
CASNQGDMGYTF,TGTGCCAGCAACCAGGGAGACATGGGCTACACCTTC,NA,TRBV6-1,TRBJ1-2,NA
CASSSTGYGYEQYF,TGTGCCAGCAGTTCAACAGGGTATGGGTACGAGCAGTACTTC,many,TRBV12-3/TRBV12-4,TRBJ2-7,NA
CASSLERTYAYEQYF,TGCGCCAGCAGCTTGGAACGGACCTACGCCTACGAGCAGTACTTC,NA,TRBV5-1,TRBJ2-7,NA
CASSVDMNYGYTF,TGTGCCAGCAGCGTAGACATGAACTATGGCTACACCTTC,NA,TRBV9,TRBJ1-2,NA